This T cell receptor (beta chain) originates from a study of T cell clusters in autoimmune cytopenias. TRB was amplified by touch-down multiplex PCR, primer pools A and B combined. TCRdb reprocessed the multiplex PCR reads, with one entry per CDR3 protein and no DNA. The sample yields fewer than 6,500 distinct CDR3 sequences, of which the top ten take up around three fifths. CDR3 length: 13 amino acids. Overall study findings and caveats: A dominant lymphoma-associated repertoire apparently masked the cluster-lack signature in secondary cytopenia versus chronic lymphocytic leukemia.

TRB amplification used roughly 250 ng of peripheral blood genomic DNA. Points on this clonotype: Its antigen remains unidentified.

The same specimen was also included in a second study, on T cell repertoires in aging, cancer and after chemotherapy. That report adds: Roughly 8.8 million TCR reads made up the full dataset. Healthy donors lost TCR diversity with age mainly through richness, cancer patients through richness and evenness. Rebound thymic output was suggested by rising median generation probability during chemotherapy in each cancer cohort.

This TCR derives from a human donor in good health. The chain combines TRBV12-3 or TRBV12-4 with TRBJ1-3. The sequencing input was peripheral blood. The CDR3 loop reads CASRPSSGNTIYF.